This T cell receptor (beta chain) was sequenced during a study of blood T cell repertoires in COVID-19. Study details: The United States, Italy and Spain were the sources of the acute and convalescent COVID-19 samples.

The CDR3 runs 13 residues. V gave up 7 bases and J gave up 3 bases, with 9 bases separating them. Germline-derived CDR1 and CDR2 are KGHDR and SFDVKD. This clone was detected once. Seattle cases were enrolled at active infection and followed longitudinally. In the authors' methods: Amplification with reference gene primers provided the estimates of nucleated cell counts. Sequencing used immunoSEQ multiplex PCR; TCRdb keeps in-frame clones, though not all of them. From that table come the V and J calls and clone size; the DNA was used to work out D and trimming. Of over 400,000 clones listed, roughly nine tenths are singletons.

The sample consisted of peripheral blood. The origin of this receptor is a woman between 50 and 59 years old with COVID-19, enrolled during active disease. The genes are TRBV24-1 and TRBJ1-5; D is perhaps TRBD1 (5 bases). The CDR3 DNA follows: TGTGCCACCAGCGGACACAACAATCAGCCCCAGCATTTT. It translates to CATSGHNNQPQHF.